This T cell receptor (beta chain) was obtained from a study of blood T cell repertoires in COVID-19. Turning to the study itself: Acute and convalescent COVID-19 specimens originated in the United States, Italy and Spain. PBMCs, B-cell-depleted T cells, or T cells provided the cDNA or gDNA that made up the material.

Germline V gives CDR1 LGHDT, CDR2 YNNKEL (reference sequence). This CDR3 comprises 13 residues. V lost 3 bases to trimming and J lost 9 bases, with 13 bases between them. Seattle's enrolled individuals joined amid active infection and were then monitored longitudinally. Per the study methods: Amplified reference gene primers provided the basis for estimating nucleated cell counts. Repertoires were generated with immunoSEQ multiplex PCR, while TCRdb's copy carries only in-frame clones and drops some. V, J and clone size reflect that table, while D and trimming were determined from the DNA. The sample has around 210,000 clones, under 90% seen once; the top ten hold about 8.3%.

The sequence derives from an elderly woman with COVID-19, enrolled during active disease. The chain couples TRBV3-1 (or the pseudogene TRBV3-2) to TRBJ2-3, with a possible D match to TRBD2 (6 bases). Sequencing was done on a sample of peripheral blood. CDR3 nucleotides: TGTGCCAGCAGCCAGGCGGGGAGAGGCACGCAGTATTTT. Protein sequence: CASSQAGRGTQYF.